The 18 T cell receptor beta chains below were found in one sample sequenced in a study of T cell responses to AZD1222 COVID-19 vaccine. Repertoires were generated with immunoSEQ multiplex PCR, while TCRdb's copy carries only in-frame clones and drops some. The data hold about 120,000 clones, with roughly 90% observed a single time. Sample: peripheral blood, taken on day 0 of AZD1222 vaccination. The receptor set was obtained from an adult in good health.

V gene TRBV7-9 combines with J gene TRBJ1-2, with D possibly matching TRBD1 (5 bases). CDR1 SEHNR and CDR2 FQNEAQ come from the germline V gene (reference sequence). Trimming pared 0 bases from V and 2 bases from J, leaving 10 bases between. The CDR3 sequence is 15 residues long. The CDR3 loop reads CASSLAGDFNYGYTF. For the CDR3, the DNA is TGTGCCAGCAGCTTAGCTGGGGACTTCAACTATGGCTACACCTTC.

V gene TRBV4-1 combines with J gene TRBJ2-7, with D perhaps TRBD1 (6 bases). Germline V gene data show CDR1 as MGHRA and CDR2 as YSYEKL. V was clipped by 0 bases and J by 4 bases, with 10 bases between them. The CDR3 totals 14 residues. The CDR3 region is CASSQDEGGYEQYF. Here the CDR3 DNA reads TGCGCCAGCAGCCAAGATGAAGGGGGATACGAGCAGTACTTC.

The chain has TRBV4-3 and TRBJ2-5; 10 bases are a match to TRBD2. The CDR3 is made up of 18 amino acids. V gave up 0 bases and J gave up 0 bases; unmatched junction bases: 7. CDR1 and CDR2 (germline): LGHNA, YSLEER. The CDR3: CASSQDEASGSYQETQYF. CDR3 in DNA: TGCGCCAGCAGCCAAGATGAGGCTAGCGGGAGTTACCAAGAGACCCAGTACTTC.

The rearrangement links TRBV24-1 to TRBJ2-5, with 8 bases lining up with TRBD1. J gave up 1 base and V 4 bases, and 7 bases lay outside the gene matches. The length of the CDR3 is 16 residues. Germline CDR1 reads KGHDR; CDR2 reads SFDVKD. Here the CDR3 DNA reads TGTGCCACCAGTGACCCTGGACAGGGCAGCCAAGAGACCCAGTACTTC. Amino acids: CATSDPGQGSQETQYF.

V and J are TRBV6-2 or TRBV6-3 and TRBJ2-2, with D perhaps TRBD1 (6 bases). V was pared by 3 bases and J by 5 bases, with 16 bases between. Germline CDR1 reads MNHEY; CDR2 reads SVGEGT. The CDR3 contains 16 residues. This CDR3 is CASSYSGQTFTGELFF. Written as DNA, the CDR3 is TGTGCCAGCAGTTATTCCGGACAGACTTTTACCGGGGAGCTGTTTTTT.

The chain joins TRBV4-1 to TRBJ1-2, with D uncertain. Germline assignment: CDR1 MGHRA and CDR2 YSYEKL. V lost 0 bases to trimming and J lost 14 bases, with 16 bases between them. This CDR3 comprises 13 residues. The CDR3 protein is CASSQEVLQPLTF. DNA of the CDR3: TGCGCCAGCAGCCAAGAAGTCCTCCAGCCCCTGACCTTC.

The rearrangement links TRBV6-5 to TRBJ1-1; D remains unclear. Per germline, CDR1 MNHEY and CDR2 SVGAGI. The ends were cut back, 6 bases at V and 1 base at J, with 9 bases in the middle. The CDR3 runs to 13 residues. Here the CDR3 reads CASRFWGNTEAFF. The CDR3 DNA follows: TGTGCCAGCAGATTTTGGGGGAACACTGAAGCTTTCTTT.

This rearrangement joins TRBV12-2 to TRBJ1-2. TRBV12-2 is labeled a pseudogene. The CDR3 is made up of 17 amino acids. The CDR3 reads CASRSRPPGPYCYGYTF. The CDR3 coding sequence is TGTGCAAGTCGCTCACGACCTCCGGGACCATATTGCTATGGCTACACCTTC.

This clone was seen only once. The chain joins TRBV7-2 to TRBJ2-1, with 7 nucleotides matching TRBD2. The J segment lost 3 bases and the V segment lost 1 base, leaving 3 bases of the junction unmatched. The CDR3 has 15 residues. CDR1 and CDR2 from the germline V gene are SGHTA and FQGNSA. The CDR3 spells CASSLGPSGYNEQFF. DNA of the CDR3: TGTGCCAGCAGCTTAGGACCTAGCGGCTACAATGAGCAGTTCTTC. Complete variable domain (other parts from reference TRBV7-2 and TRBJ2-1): GAGVSQSPSNKVTEKGKDVELRCDPISGHTALYWYRQSLGQGLEFLIYFQGNSAPDKSGLPSDRFSAERTGGSVSTLTIQRTQQEDSAVYLCASSLGPSGYNEQFFGPGTRLTVL.

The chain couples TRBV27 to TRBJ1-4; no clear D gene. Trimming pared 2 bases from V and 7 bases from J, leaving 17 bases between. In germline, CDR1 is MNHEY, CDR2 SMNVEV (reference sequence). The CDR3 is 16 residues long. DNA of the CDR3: TGTGCCAGCAGTTTACGGTCACGGGTAATATCTGAAAAACTGTTTTTT. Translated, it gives CASSLRSRVISEKLFF. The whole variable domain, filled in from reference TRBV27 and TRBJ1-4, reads EAQVTQNPRYLITVTGKKLTVTCSQNMNHEYMSWYRQDPGLGLRQIYYSMNVEVTDKGDVPEGYKVSRKEKRNFPLILESPSPNQTSLYFCASSLRSRVISEKLFFGSGTQLSVL.

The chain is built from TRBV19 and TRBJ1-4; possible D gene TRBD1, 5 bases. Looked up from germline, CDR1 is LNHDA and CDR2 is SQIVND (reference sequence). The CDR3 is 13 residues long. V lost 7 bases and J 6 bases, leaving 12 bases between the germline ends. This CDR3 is CASTKRGDEKLFF. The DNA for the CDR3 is TGTGCCAGTACCAAAAGGGGCGATGAAAAACTGTTTTTT.

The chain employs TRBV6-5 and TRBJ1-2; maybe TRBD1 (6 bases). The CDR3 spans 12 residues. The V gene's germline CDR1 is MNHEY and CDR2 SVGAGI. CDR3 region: CVGGGANYGYTF. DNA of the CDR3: TGTGTCGGAGGGGGGGCTAACTATGGCTACACCTTC.

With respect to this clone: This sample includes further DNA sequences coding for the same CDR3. CDR3 sequence (DNA): TGTGCCAGTAGTCTGGGACAGGGGAACACTGAAGCTTTCTTT. Encoded protein: CASSLGQGNTEAFF. J is TRBJ1-1 and V is TRBV19, with 9 bases aligning to TRBD1. V shed 5 bases and J 1 base; nucleotides not matched to a gene: 2. The CDR3 runs to 14 residues. Germline V CDR1 and CDR2: LNHDA, SQIVND (reference sequence).

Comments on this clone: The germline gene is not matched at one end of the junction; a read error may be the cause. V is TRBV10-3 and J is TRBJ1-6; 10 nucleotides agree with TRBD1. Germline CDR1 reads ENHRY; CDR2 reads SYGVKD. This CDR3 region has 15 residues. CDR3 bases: TGTGCCATCAGTGAGGAGGACAGGGGGAATTCATCCCTCCACTTT. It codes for CAISEEDRGNSSLHF.

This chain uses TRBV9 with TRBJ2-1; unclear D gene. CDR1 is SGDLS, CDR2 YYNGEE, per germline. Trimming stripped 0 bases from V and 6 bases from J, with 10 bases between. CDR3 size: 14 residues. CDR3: CASSVDGRPNEQFF. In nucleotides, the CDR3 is TGTGCCAGCAGCGTAGACGGCCGACCCAATGAGCAGTTCTTC.

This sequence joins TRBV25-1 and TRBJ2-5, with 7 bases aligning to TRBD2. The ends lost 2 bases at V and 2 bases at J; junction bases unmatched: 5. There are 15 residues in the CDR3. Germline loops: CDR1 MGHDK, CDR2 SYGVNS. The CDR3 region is CASSETGTKQETQYF. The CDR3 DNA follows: TGTGCCAGCAGTGAAACTGGGACTAAACAAGAGACCCAGTACTTC.

In nucleotides, the CDR3 is TGTGCCAGCAGCACATCAGGGGGCCAAGAGACCCAGTACTTC. Translating gives CASSTSGGQETQYF. V gene TRBV7-7 combines with J gene TRBJ2-5; 7 nucleotides agree with TRBD1. Germline assignment: CDR1 SSHAT and CDR2 FNYEAQ (reference sequence). The CDR3 length is 14 residues. V lost 5 bases to trimming and J lost 1 base; unmatched junction nucleotides: 4.

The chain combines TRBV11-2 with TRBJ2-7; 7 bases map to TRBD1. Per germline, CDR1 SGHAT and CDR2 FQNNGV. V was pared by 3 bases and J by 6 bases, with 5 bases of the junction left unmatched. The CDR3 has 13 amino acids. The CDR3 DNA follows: TGTGCCAGCAGCTTGACAGGGATTCGCGAGCAGTACTTC. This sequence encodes CASSLTGIREQYF.